The 18 T cell receptor beta chains reported below all come from one sample, sequenced in a study of T cell repertoires in cytomegalovirus infection. One entry per CDR3 protein, called by TCRdb with MiXCR from the reads. The sample has approximately 630,000 distinct CDR3 sequences; 20% to 25% are singletons. Sequenced material: CD8+ T cells from PBMCs. The origin of the receptors is a human donor in good health (CMV status not recorded). Some clones in this sample may be carry-over from other donors' samples.

The rearrangement links TRBV5-5 to TRBJ2-2, with 7 bases lining up with TRBD2. Trimming took 4 bases from V and 0 from J; bases not matched to a gene: 6. The CDR3 loop spans 16 amino acids. Germline CDR1 SGHKS, CDR2 YYEKEE (reference sequence). For the CDR3, the DNA is TGTGCCAGCAGCCTGTGGACTAGTGCGAACACCGGGGAGCTGTTTTTT. Its protein product is CASSLWTSANTGELFF.

This chain uses TRBV23-1 with TRBJ1-2; TRBD1 matches at 7 bases. TRBV23-1 is noted as an ORF with a role that remains uncertain. CDR3 size: 13 residues. The J segment lost 4 bases and the V segment lost 8 bases, leaving 7 bases of the junction unmatched. The CDR3 coding sequence is TGCGCCAGCGCCCGTGCAGGGGGCTATGGCTACACCTTC. Protein sequence: CASARAGGYGYTF.

The chain uses TRBV7-8 and TRBJ2-7; D ambiguous. CDR3 length: 11 residues. V was trimmed by 1 base and J by 6 bases, leaving 4 bases between them. The V gene's germline CDR1 is SGHVS and CDR2 FQNEAQ. The chain's CDR3 is CASSLDGEQYV. The CDR3 DNA is TGTGCCAGCAGCTTAGACGGCGAGCAGTACGTC.

Only a few counts were recorded for this clonotype. The chain uses TRBV20-1 and TRBJ2-6; possible D gene TRBD2, 5 bases. The CDR3 covers 16 residues. V lost 5 bases, J lost 4 bases, and 18 bases lay in between. Germline assignment: CDR1 DFQATT and CDR2 SNEGSKA (reference sequence). This CDR3 reads CSAAGIGPSGANVLTF. The CDR3 region has the DNA TGCAGTGCTGCCGGGATAGGCCCCTCGGGGGCCAACGTCCTGACTTTC.

This clonotype was recorded a few times. V is TRBV10-3 and J is TRBJ2-5; 7 bases map to TRBD2. From germline, CDR1 is ENHRY and CDR2 SYGVKD. J lost 0 bases, V lost 1 base, and 8 bases had no gene match. This CDR3 region has 17 residues. The CDR3 DNA reads as TGTGCCATCAGTGAGTTGGGGGGGAGCGGCTACCAAGAGACCCAGTACTTC. Residues: CAISELGGSGYQETQYF.

This clonotype has more than one count but fewer than ten. V gene TRBV7-9 combines with J gene TRBJ2-1; 7 positions agree with TRBD1. V was pared by 5 bases and J by 2 bases, with 18 bases of the junction left unmatched. CDR3 length: 19 residues. From germline, CDR1 is SEHNR and CDR2 FQNEAQ (reference sequence). The CDR3 DNA reads TGTGCCAGCAGCCACCAGATTGGAAAACAGGGGTCCACCTACAATGAGCAGTTCTTC. Its translation is CASSHQIGKQGSTYNEQFF.

The chain carries TRBV28 and TRBJ2-5; the match to TRBD2 covers 12 bases. Germline V lookup: CDR1 MDHEN, CDR2 SYDVKM. The CDR3 covers 16 residues. V trimming: 2 bases; J trimming: 1 base; junction bases outside the gene matches: 2. Here the CDR3 reads CASSLASGGVQETQYF. The CDR3 DNA is TGTGCCAGCAGTTTAGCTAGCGGGGGGGTCCAAGAGACCCAGTACTTC.

There are a few counts of this clonotype. V gene TRBV28 combines with J gene TRBJ2-1; 8 bases align to TRBD1. Germline V CDR1 and CDR2: MDHEN, SYDVKM. V gave up 2 bases and J gave up 8 bases; unmatched junction bases: 8. The CDR3 is 15 amino acids. The CDR3 is CASSLRQGAFDEQFF. In DNA, the CDR3 is TGTGCCAGCAGTTTACGGCAGGGGGCGTTCGATGAGCAGTTCTTC.

This clonotype appeared a few times. The rearrangement joins TRBV6-2 or TRBV6-3 to TRBJ1-6, with unresolved D. The CDR3 totals 15 residues. Per the germline V gene, CDR1 is MNHEY and CDR2 is SVGEGT. The germline V and J ends were trimmed by 4 bases and 6 bases, with 13 bases remaining between them. CDR3 loop: CASSWKDGANSPLHF. The CDR3 coding sequence is TGTGCCAGCAGTTGGAAGGACGGAGCTAATTCACCCCTCCACTTT.

The sample holds many counts of this clonotype. The genes are TRBV7-3 and TRBJ2-1, with D unclear. Trimming removed 2 bases at V and 0 bases at J, with 8 bases between. The germline V gene encodes CDR1 SGHTA and CDR2 FQGTGA. The CDR3 has 15 amino acids. Written as DNA, the CDR3 is TGTGCCAGCAGCTTATTGGGTCTCTCCTACAATGAGCAGTTCTTC. Encoded protein: CASSLLGLSYNEQFF.

This clonotype was found many times. V gene TRBV7-9 combines with J gene TRBJ2-1; D is uncertain. CDR3 length equals 15 residues. Germline CDR1 is SEHNR and CDR2 is FQNEAQ (reference sequence). The V and J ends lost 5 bases and 8 bases respectively, with 19 bases between them. The CDR3 bases are TGTGCCAGCAGCGAAAAGCCCCCCGGACCTGATGAGCAGTTCTTC. It yields the protein CASSEKPPGPDEQFF.

This clonotype appeared many times. The chain has TRBV5-6 and TRBJ2-1, with 9 bases fitting TRBD1. The V segment lost 4 bases and the J segment 7 bases; nucleotides outside the gene matches: 9. The CDR3 is made up of 15 amino acids. CDR1 is SGHDT, CDR2 YYEEEE, per germline. The CDR3 sequence is CASSLGQGIGNEQFF. In nucleotides, the CDR3 is TGTGCCAGCAGCCTGGGACAGGGAATTGGGAATGAGCAGTTCTTC.

The chain links TRBV6-6 to TRBJ2-6; 7 bases align to TRBD1. The CDR3 totals 21 residues. V shed 3 bases and J 0 bases; nucleotides not matched to a gene: 17. The V gene's germline CDR1 is MNHNY and CDR2 SVGAGI (reference sequence). CDR3 nucleotide sequence: TGTGCCAGCAGTTATCGATCCCCACAGGGGAAGGGCTCCTCTGGGGCCAACGTCCTGACTTTC. Its protein is CASSYRSPQGKGSSGANVLTF.

Many counts were recorded for this clonotype. This sequence joins TRBV28 and TRBJ1-2, with a tentative D call TRBD1 (5 bases). From germline, CDR1 is MDHEN and CDR2 SYDVKM. CDR3 length: 13 amino acids. Trimming stripped 3 bases from V and 4 bases from J, with 9 bases between. CDR3 DNA: TGTGCCAGCAGTTTTAGGGGATCCTATGGCTACACCTTC. Translated: CASSFRGSYGYTF.

This chain connects TRBV19 to TRBJ2-1, with D possibly being TRBD2 (7 bases). The germline V gene encodes CDR1 LNHDA and CDR2 SQIVND (reference sequence). Trimming took off 3 bases at V and 2 bases at J, with 11 bases between the two ends. The CDR3 extends over 15 amino acids. The CDR3 is CASSIKGGAYNEQFF. In nucleotides, the CDR3 is TGTGCCAGTAGTATTAAAGGGGGGGCCTACAATGAGCAGTTCTTC.

Only a few counts were recorded for this clonotype. The CDR3 nucleotides are TGTGCCAGCAGCCCAGGGGTGAAAGAGACCCAGTACTTC. Translated: CASSPGVKETQYF. V and J are TRBV7-8 and TRBJ2-5, with a possible D match to TRBD1 (6 bases). V gave up 5 bases and J gave up 3 bases, with 10 bases separating them. CDR3 size: 13 residues. The germline V gene encodes CDR1 SGHVS and CDR2 FQNEAQ. The whole variable domain, filled in from reference TRBV7-8 and TRBJ2-5, reads GAGVSQSPRYKVAKRGQDVALRCDPISGHVSLFWYQQALGQGPEFLTYFQNEAQLDKSGLPSDRFFAERPEGSVSTLKIQRTQQEDSAVYLCASSPGVKETQYFGPGTRLLVL.

This chain links TRBV6-8 with TRBJ1-2; D unclear. This CDR3 is 15 amino acids long. Germline V gene sequence: CDR1 MNHGY, CDR2 SAAAGT. V gave up 2 bases and J gave up 1 base, with 11 bases separating them. CDR3 nucleotides: TGTGCCAGCAGTTACCCTCCGGCGGGTAACTATGGCTACACCTTC. Residues: CASSYPPAGNYGYTF.

This chain joins TRBV15 and TRBJ2-2; weak D call: TRBD2 (5 bases). Germline loops: CDR1 LNHNV, CDR2 YYDKDF (reference sequence). The V end was cut by 1 base, the J end by 11 bases, with 8 bases between. The CDR3 totals 12 residues. CDR3 nucleotides: TGTGCCACCAGCAGAGTCGGGAATGAGCTGTTTTTT. Translation: CATSRVGNELFF. The full variable domain, rest sourced from reference TRBV15 and TRBJ2-2, is DAMVIQNPRYQVTQFGKPVTLSCSQTLNHNVMYWYQQKSSQAPKLLFHYYDKDFNNEADTPDNFQSRRPNTSFCFLDIRSPGLGDTAMYLCATSRVGNELFFGEGSRLTVL.